The sequence of this T cell receptor (beta chain) was determined in a study of blood T cell repertoires in COVID-19. Looking at the study overall: From the United States, Italy and Spain came samples of acute and convalescent COVID-19. The cDNA or gDNA used as material had been derived from T cells, B-cell-depleted T cells, or PBMCs.

The repertoire was sequenced with immunoSEQ multiplex PCR; TCRdb's copy has only in-frame clones and lacks some. The repertoire holds around 50,000 clones, more than 75% seen once, with about 5% in the top ten. Enrollees, about 18 to 90 years old, lived in 24 US areas. Cohorts were determined from participant-reported clinical history. The trim removed 4 bases at V and 3 bases at J, leaving 16 bases unmatched. The length of the CDR3 is 18 residues. CDR1 SGHTS and CDR2 YDEGEE come from the germline V gene. This clonotype was sampled from a woman in her 50s with acute COVID-19. Source material: PBMCs or T cells enriched from blood (not recorded which). This chain joins TRBV5-8 and TRBJ2-3, with 8 bases fitting TRBD2. The DNA of the CDR3 is TGTGCCAGCAGCCCTCGGGGGGGCCACATTGTTAGGACAGATACGCAGTATTTT. It encodes CASSPRGGHIVRTDTQYF. Using reference TRBV5-8 and TRBJ2-3 for the parts outside the CDR3, the full variable domain is EAGVTQSPTHLIKTRGQQATLRCSPISGHTSVYWYQQALGLGLQFLLWYDEGEERNRGNFPPRFSGRQFPNYSSELNVNALELEDSALYLCASSPRGGHIVRTDTQYFGPGTRLTVL.